The 32 T cell receptor beta chains below come from one sample, sequenced in a study of tissue T cells after allogeneic stem cell transplantation. Time point here: mouse harvest day 14 after allogeneic transplant. Each mouse received 10^7 T-cell-depleted marrow cells plus 10^6 splenic CD5+ T cells by tail vein. Profiled with immunoSEQ multiplex PCR; TCRdb holds only in-frame clones, not every one. Here the sample spans roughly 8,100 clones, around 40% being singletons. The sample taken for sequencing was skin. The receptors shown here come from a female BALB/c mouse given C57BL/6 T cells with graft-versus-host disease after an allogeneic hematopoietic cell transplant.

By its share, this clone is medium-sized. Germline and genes here are mouse. The read comes to an end 1 residue before the CDR3 does, leaving the germline J gene to fill in the end. The V and J genes are TRBV26 and TRBJ2-7; 7 bases align to TRBD2. Germline loops: CDR1 KGHPV, CDR2 FQNQEV (reference sequence). With V trimmed by 4 bases and J by 0 bases, 3 bases remained unmatched. The CDR3 extends over 14 amino acids. The sequenced part of the CDR3 DNA is TGTGCCAGCAGTCCAACTGGGGTCTCCTATGAACAGTAC. Translating it yields CASSPTGVSYEQY. The CDR3 in its entirety is CASSPTGVSYEQYF.

Of note for this clone: Mouse names are used for the genes. The read ends 1 residue before the CDR3 terminus; that terminus is restored from the germline J gene. The rearrangement uses TRBV3 and TRBJ2-7; D is unclear. The CDR3 sequence is 12 residues long. V gave up 2 bases and J gave up 3 bases, with 5 bases separating them. Germline V CDR1 and CDR2: SNHLY, FYNGKV (reference sequence). This CDR3 reads CASSLYNYEQYF. CDR3 bases read: TGTGCCAGCAGCTTATACAACTATGAACAGTAC.

A few counts support this clone. Gene names are the mouse ones. The CDR3 goes on 1 residue after the read ends, and that part is filled in from the germline J gene. The V call is TRBV26, the J call TRBJ1-1; maybe TRBD1 (6 bases). Trimming took 4 bases from V and 1 from J, leaving 10 bases between them. CDR1 KGHPV and CDR2 FQNQEV come from the germline V gene (reference sequence). The CDR3 is 14 amino acids. The CDR3 here is CASSRGRGNTEVFF. The CDR3 DNA, read in part, is TGTGCCAGCAGTCGGGGCAGGGGGAACACAGAAGTCTTC.

Turning to this clone: Gene labels here are mouse ones. Read sequence stops 1 residue before the CDR3 end, and the germline J gene provides the missing end. The V gene is TRBV26, the J gene TRBJ2-2; weak D call: TRBD1 (6 bases). The V gene's germline CDR1 is KGHPV and CDR2 FQNQEV (reference sequence). There are 13 residues in the CDR3. V dropped 9 bases and J dropped 0 bases, with 8 bases sitting between them. The covered CDR3 bases are TGTGCCAGTACAGGGTCAAACACCGGGCAGCTCTAC. Protein: CASTGSNTGQLY. The entire CDR3 is CASTGSNTGQLYF. Full variable domain (missing parts from reference TRBV26 and TRBJ2-2): NSKVIQTPRYLVKGQGQKAKMRCIPEKGHPVVFWYQQNKNNEFKFLINFQNQEVLQQIDMTEKRFSAECPSNSPCSLEIQSSEAGDSALYLCASTGSNTGQLYFGEGSKLTVL.

This clone has a handful of counts. Mouse gene names and germline throughout. The part of the CDR3 DNA that was read is TGTGCCAGCAGCTTAGACAGGGCAAACTCCGACTACACC. It is translated as CASSLDRANSDYT. The CDR3 in full is CASSLDRANSDYTF. The V and J genes are TRBV3 and TRBJ1-2, with D perhaps TRBD1 (6 bases). The read falls 1 residue short of the CDR3 end, and the missing part is taken from the germline J gene. The ends were cut back, 1 base at V and 0 bases at J, with 6 bases in the middle. CDR3 size: 14 residues. Germline V lookup: CDR1 SNHLY, CDR2 FYNGKV (reference sequence).

This clone is medium-sized within its sample. Gene labels here are mouse ones. With the read ending 1 residue before the CDR3 end, the germline J gene is used to fill in that end. The rearrangement uses TRBV3 and TRBJ2-1; 11 bases agree with TRBD2. V was pared by 1 base and J by 8 bases, with 1 base of the junction left unmatched. Germline CDR1 is SNHLY and CDR2 is FYNGKV (reference sequence). This CDR3 contains 14 residues. This chain's CDR3 is CASSLGTGGPEQFF. The CDR3 bases that were read are TGTGCCAGCAGCTTAGGGACTGGGGGGCCTGAGCAGTTC.

About this clone: Mouse germline and gene names are used. The read ends 1 residue before the CDR3 terminus; that terminus is restored from the germline J gene. V usage is TRBV26 and J usage is TRBJ2-3; 8 bases agree with TRBD2. Trimming cost V 4 bases and J 1 base; bases outside gene matches: 1. The CDR3 is 14 residues long. Germline-derived CDR1 and CDR2 are KGHPV and FQNQEV (reference sequence). The chain's CDR3 is CASSPTGGAETLYF. The sequenced part of the CDR3 DNA is TGTGCCAGCAGTCCGACTGGGGGTGCAGAAACGCTGTAT.

A word on this clone: Genes and germline are mouse. The sequenced fragment ends 1 residue before the CDR3 boundary, so the rest is inferred from the germline J gene. This rearrangement joins TRBV26 to TRBJ2-7; 8 bases are shared with TRBD2. The ends lost 4 bases at V and 4 bases at J; junction bases unmatched: 6. Germline loops: CDR1 KGHPV, CDR2 FQNQEV (reference sequence). CDR3 length equals 14 residues. The sequenced part of the CDR3 DNA is TGTGCCAGCAGTCGATCGGGGGGGGCTTATGAACAGTAC. Residues: CASSRSGGAYEQY. The whole CDR3 region reads CASSRSGGAYEQYF.

Details on this clone: Mouse names are used for the genes. With the read ending 1 residue before the CDR3 end, the germline J gene is used to fill in that end. The rearrangement joins TRBV26 to TRBJ2-2, with D possibly being TRBD1 or TRBD2 (6 bases each). This CDR3 comprises 15 residues. CDR1 and CDR2 from the germline V gene are KGHPV and FQNQEV (reference sequence). Trimming removed 0 bases from V and 4 bases from J, with 9 bases in between. Incomplete CDR3 DNA: TGTGCCAGCAGTCTGTCAGGGGGGAGCACCGGGCAGCTCTAC. It yields the protein CASSLSGGSTGQLY. In full, the CDR3 reads CASSLSGGSTGQLYF.

This clone was counted a few times. Gene names follow the mouse nomenclature. Read data end 1 residue before the CDR3 end; the end is taken from the germline J gene. The rearrangement joins TRBV1 to TRBJ2-7; D possibly uses TRBD1 or TRBD2 (5 bases each). The CDR3 covers 13 residues. Germline V gene sequence: CDR1 NSQYPW, CDR2 LRSPGD (reference sequence). Trimming took off 4 bases at V and 1 base at J, with 8 bases between the two ends. CDR3 DNA, as far as it was read: TGCACCTGCAGTGAGGGACCGTCCTATGAACAGTAC. Protein product: CTCSEGPSYEQY. The complete CDR3 sequence is CTCSEGPSYEQYF.

Worth noting for this clone: These gene names are mouse names. The CDR3 goes on 1 residue after the read ends, and that part is filled in from the germline J gene. The sample holds other DNA sequences that translate to the same CDR3. The chain links TRBV13-2 to TRBJ2-5; 8 bases map to TRBD2. V shed 0 bases and J 0 bases; nucleotides not matched to a gene: 3. This CDR3 region has 16 residues. CDR1 NNHNN and CDR2 SYGAGS come from the germline V gene (reference sequence). The CDR3 DNA, read in part, is TGTGCCAGCGGTGATGGGACTGGGCCTAACCAAGACACCCAGTAC. Protein product: CASGDGTGPNQDTQY. The whole CDR3 region reads CASGDGTGPNQDTQYF.

Concerning this clone: The listed genes are named as in mouse. The DNA ends 1 residue before the CDR3 does, and the rest of the CDR3 is filled in from the germline J gene. The chain carries TRBV13-2 and TRBJ2-5, with TRBD2 matching over 9 bases. This CDR3 has 14 amino acids. Germline-derived CDR1 and CDR2 are NNHNN and SYGAGS (reference sequence). J gave up 6 bases and V 1 base, and 3 bases lay outside the gene matches. The CDR3: CASGDWGGGDTQYF. The covered CDR3 bases are TGTGCCAGCGGTGATTGGGGGGGCGGGGACACCCAGTAC.

This clone was recorded once. Gene names and germline refer to mouse. The CDR3 extends 1 residue past the end of the read, so its final part is completed from the germline J gene. The chain employs TRBV19 and TRBJ2-2; D is possibly TRBD1 or TRBD2 (5 bases each). Germline V gives CDR1 FNHDT, CDR2 SITEND (reference sequence). CDR3 length: 14 amino acids. The V and J ends lost 2 bases and 4 bases respectively, with 9 bases between them. CDR3 sequence: CASSIRGTTGQLYF. CDR3 bases read: TGTGCCAGCAGTATCCGGGGGACCACCGGGCAGCTCTAC.

This clone was found a few times. The gene names given are mouse names. With the read ending 1 residue before the CDR3 end, the germline J gene is used to fill in that end. V is TRBV13-1 and J is TRBJ1-3; D not certain. Germline V gives CDR1 NSHNY, CDR2 SYGAGN. Trimming removed 4 bases from V and 0 bases from J, with 11 bases in between. The CDR3 loop spans 15 amino acids. This CDR3 is CASSPRQNSGNTLYF. CDR3 bases read: TGTGCCAGCAGTCCGAGACAAAATTCTGGAAATACGCTCTAT.

In regard to this clone: Germline and genes: mouse. The sequenced part of the CDR3 DNA is TGTGCCAGCAGCTTAGAGAGCTCCTATGAACAGTAC. It encodes CASSLESSYEQY. The entire CDR3 protein is CASSLESSYEQYF. The rearrangement uses TRBV3 and TRBJ2-7; D ambiguous. The CDR3 end lies 1 residue beyond the end of the read and is filled in from the germline J gene. Germline-derived CDR1 and CDR2 are SNHLY and FYNGKV (reference sequence). The CDR3 contains 13 residues. The V end was cut by 1 base, the J end by 0 bases, with 4 bases between.

This clone counts as medium-sized. Genes and germline are mouse. The observed sequence ends 1 residue before the CDR3 terminus, with the missing tail filled in from the germline J gene. The J gene is TRBJ1-3, the V gene TRBV26, with 10 bases fitting TRBD1. Trimming took 6 bases from V and 4 from J; bases not matched to a gene: 6. The germline gives CDR1 KGHPV, CDR2 FQNQEV (reference sequence). The CDR3 has 15 residues. CDR3 bases read: TGTGCCAGCAGCCGCGACAGGGGGCGAGGAAATACGCTCTAT. The encoded protein is CASSRDRGRGNTLY. The complete CDR3 protein is CASSRDRGRGNTLYF.

As for this clone: Germline and genes: mouse. CDR3 protein: CASSHRDRGREQYF. CDR3 DNA, as far as it was read: TGTGCCAGCAGTCACCGGGACAGGGGGCGAGAACAGTAC. The V call is TRBV26, the J call TRBJ2-7; 12 bases line up with TRBD1. The read falls 1 residue short of the CDR3 end, and the missing part is taken from the germline J gene. The CDR3 is made up of 14 amino acids. V lost 4 bases, J lost 7 bases, and 5 bases stayed unmatched. In germline, CDR1 is KGHPV, CDR2 FQNQEV (reference sequence).

As to this clone: Mouse names are used for the genes. The DNA ends 1 residue before the CDR3 does, and the rest of the CDR3 is filled in from the germline J gene. V is TRBV19 and J is TRBJ2-4, with 8 positions matching TRBD2. The germline CDR1 and CDR2 sequences are FNHDT and SITEND (reference sequence). The ends lost 6 bases at V and 0 bases at J; junction bases unmatched: 6. This CDR3 is 15 amino acids long. The CDR3 DNA, read in part, is TGTGCCAGCACAAAAACTGGGGGAAGTCAAAACACCTTGTAC. Protein product: CASTKTGGSQNTLY. The full CDR3 protein is CASTKTGGSQNTLYF.

A word on this clone: The gene names given are mouse names. The read is 1 residue too short to cover the CDR3 end, so that end is filled in from the germline J gene. This rearrangement joins TRBV23 to TRBJ1-1; the D call TRBD1 from the table was never checked on the DNA. This CDR3 has 14 amino acids. The germline V gene has CDR1 KGHTA and CDR2 FQNQQP. The CDR3: CSSSRGTTNTEVFF. CDR3 DNA, as far as it was read: TGCTCCAGCAGTCGAGGGACAACAAACACAGAAGTCTTC.

As for this clone: Gene names follow the mouse nomenclature. The read is 1 residue too short to cover the CDR3 end, so that end is filled in from the germline J gene. The chain combines TRBV26 with TRBJ1-4; D not certain. Germline V lookup: CDR1 KGHPV, CDR2 FQNQEV (reference sequence). V dropped 0 bases and J dropped 3 bases, with 5 bases sitting between them. CDR3 length: 14 amino acids. The chain's CDR3 is CASSLSRTNERLFF. The CDR3 bases that were read are TGTGCCAGCAGTCTGTCCAGAACCAACGAAAGATTATTT.

Note on this clone: Germline and genes here are mouse. From the germline J gene comes the end of the CDR3, since the read stops 1 residue before it. J is TRBJ2-7 and V is TRBV16, with 10 bases aligning to TRBD2. The length of the CDR3 is 16 residues. J was trimmed by 3 bases and V by 0 bases; bases with no gene match: 5. Germline lookup yields CDR1 SGHSA and CDR2 FRNQAP. This chain's CDR3 is CASSLDLGGLSYEQYF. CDR3 bases read: TGTGCAAGCAGCTTAGATCTGGGGGGGCTTAGCTATGAACAGTAC.

As to this clone: The gene names given are mouse names. The read terminates 1 residue ahead of where the CDR3 ends, so the germline J gene completes it. Additional DNA sequences in this sample encode the identical CDR3. The rearrangement uses TRBV26 and TRBJ2-3, with 10 bases that match TRBD1. The V gene end was trimmed by 0 bases and the J gene end by 3 bases; junction bases not matched to a gene: 3. The germline gives CDR1 KGHPV, CDR2 FQNQEV (reference sequence). This CDR3 is 16 amino acids long. The covered CDR3 bases are TGTGCCAGCAGTCTGTCGAGGGGACAGGGGGCAGAAACGCTGTAT. Translated, it gives CASSLSRGQGAETLY. The whole CDR3 protein reads CASSLSRGQGAETLYF.

As regards this clone: Genes here carry mouse names. The CDR3 extends 1 residue past the end of the read, so its final part is completed from the germline J gene. The gene calls are TRBV19 and TRBJ2-4; 8 bases are a match to TRBD2. The CDR3 has 16 amino acids. CDR1 is FNHDT, CDR2 SITEND, per germline (reference sequence). The J segment lost 0 bases and the V segment lost 1 base, leaving 4 bases of the junction unmatched. CDR3 sequence reads: CASSIRLGGSQNTLYF. The part of the CDR3 DNA that was read is TGTGCCAGCAGTATAAGGCTGGGGGGTAGTCAAAACACCTTGTAC.

A few counts support this clone. Gene names and germline match the mouse. The read ends 1 residue shy of where the CDR3 ends; the end is completed using the germline J gene. The genes are TRBV26 and TRBJ2-2; D may be TRBD2 (6 bases). Germline V gene sequence: CDR1 KGHPV, CDR2 FQNQEV (reference sequence). CDR3 length equals 16 residues. V was clipped by 0 bases and J by 4 bases, with 12 bases between them. The sequenced CDR3 bases are TGTGCCAGCAGTCTGTCGCGGGGGGAAGGCACCGGGCAGCTCTAC. Residues: CASSLSRGEGTGQLY. The CDR3 reads in full as CASSLSRGEGTGQLYF. The variable domain in full, with the rest retrieved from reference TRBV26 and TRBJ2-2, is NSKVIQTPRYLVKGQGQKAKMRCIPEKGHPVVFWYQQNKNNEFKFLINFQNQEVLQQIDMTEKRFSAECPSNSPCSLEIQSSEAGDSALYLCASSLSRGEGTGQLYFGEGSKLTVL.

As for this clone: Any gene name here is a mouse gene name. The sequenced fragment ends 1 residue before the CDR3 boundary, so the rest is inferred from the germline J gene. The V call is TRBV5, the J call TRBJ1-2; possible D gene TRBD1, 5 bases. The germline V gene encodes CDR1 LGHNA and CDR2 YNLKQL (reference sequence). The CDR3 totals 15 residues. The ends were cut back, 1 base at V and 1 base at J, with 10 bases in the middle. The CDR3 bases that were read are TGTGCCAGCAGCCAAGGGTCAGGGAGAAACTCCGACTACACC. It encodes CASSQGSGRNSDYT. The whole CDR3 protein is CASSQGSGRNSDYTF.

Regarding this clone: The genes and germline here are from mouse. The observed sequence ends 1 residue before the CDR3 terminus, with the missing tail filled in from the germline J gene. This specimen includes other DNA sequences encoding the same CDR3. The chain carries TRBV26 and TRBJ1-2, with D tentatively TRBD1 (5 bases). V was clipped by 5 bases and J by 2 bases, with 9 bases between them. CDR1 KGHPV and CDR2 FQNQEV come from the germline V gene (reference sequence). The CDR3 runs to 13 residues. Partial CDR3 DNA: TGTGCCAGCAGTTTGGGACCTAACTCCGACTACACC. Translating gives CASSLGPNSDYT. The CDR3 in full is CASSLGPNSDYTF.

In this sample, this clone turned up a few times. Gene names are mouse gene names. Sequencing ends 1 residue short of the CDR3 end; the germline J gene provides the rest. This rearrangement joins TRBV26 to TRBJ2-7; D might be TRBD2 (6 bases). V dropped 1 base and J dropped 7 bases, with 11 bases sitting between them. The CDR3 has 13 residues. The germline V gene has CDR1 KGHPV and CDR2 FQNQEV (reference sequence). CDR3 DNA (partial): TGTGCCAGCAGTCTGTGGGGGGAGGGGGAACAGTAC. As protein: CASSLWGEGEQY. The whole CDR3 sequence reads CASSLWGEGEQYF.

This clone was seen only a few times. The gene names here belong to mouse. The read terminates 1 residue ahead of where the CDR3 ends, so the germline J gene completes it. This chain links TRBV14 with TRBJ2-2; D tentatively fits TRBD1 or TRBD2 (6 bases each). The CDR3 runs 15 residues. Germline lookup yields CDR1 SGHDT and CDR2 FRDEAV. Trimming stripped 1 base from V and 0 bases from J, with 7 bases between. The CDR3: CASSFRGANTGQLYF. CDR3 bases read: TGTGCCAGCAGTTTCAGGGGGGCAAACACCGGGCAGCTCTAC.

As to this clone: Mouse germline and gene names are used. The CDR3 bases that were read are TGCTCCAGCAGTCAACTAACTGGGGGCCCTAGCTCCTATGAACAGTAC. As protein: CSSSQLTGGPSSYEQY. The entire CDR3 protein is CSSSQLTGGPSSYEQYF. The chain carries TRBV23 and TRBJ2-7; TRBD2, the D gene given by the table, was not confirmed from the DNA. The read ends 1 residue shy of where the CDR3 ends; the end is completed using the germline J gene. The germline CDR1 and CDR2 sequences are KGHTA and FQNQQP. CDR3 length: 17 amino acids.

As regards this clone: Mouse names are used for the genes. CDR3 loop: CASSLTTNTEVFF. CDR3 bases read: TGTGCCAGCAGTTTAACGACAAACACAGAAGTCTTC. The chain employs TRBV15 and TRBJ1-1; no reliable D call. The CDR3 end falls 1 residue outside the read, so it is completed with the germline J gene. The V gene lost 2 bases and the J gene lost 0 bases, with 4 bases spanning the gap. Germline V lookup: CDR1 SGHND, CDR2 FRSKSL. The length of the CDR3 is 13 residues.

Comments on this clone: Germline and genes: mouse. The read stops 1 residue short of the end of the CDR3; the missing end is completed from the germline J gene. The rearrangement uses TRBV24 and TRBJ2-3, with D uncertain. Trimming left V 2 bases short and J 1 base short, with 4 bases between. The CDR3 spans 13 residues. Germline CDR1 reads KGHTA; CDR2 reads FRNEEI. The CDR3 is CASSLTGAETLYF. The CDR3 DNA, read in part, is TGTGCCAGCAGTCTGACAGGTGCAGAAACGCTGTAT.

In its sample, this clone was seen a few times. Any gene name here is a mouse gene name. The observed sequence ends 1 residue before the CDR3 terminus, with the missing tail filled in from the germline J gene. The chain is built from TRBV26 and TRBJ2-4; no firm D call. Germline lookup yields CDR1 KGHPV and CDR2 FQNQEV (reference sequence). The CDR3 has 13 residues. V lost 4 bases and J lost 2, with 7 bases in between. The part of the CDR3 DNA that was read is TGTGCCAGCAGTCCCGAAAATCAAAACACCTTGTAC. Translated: CASSPENQNTLY. The whole CDR3 region reads CASSPENQNTLYF.